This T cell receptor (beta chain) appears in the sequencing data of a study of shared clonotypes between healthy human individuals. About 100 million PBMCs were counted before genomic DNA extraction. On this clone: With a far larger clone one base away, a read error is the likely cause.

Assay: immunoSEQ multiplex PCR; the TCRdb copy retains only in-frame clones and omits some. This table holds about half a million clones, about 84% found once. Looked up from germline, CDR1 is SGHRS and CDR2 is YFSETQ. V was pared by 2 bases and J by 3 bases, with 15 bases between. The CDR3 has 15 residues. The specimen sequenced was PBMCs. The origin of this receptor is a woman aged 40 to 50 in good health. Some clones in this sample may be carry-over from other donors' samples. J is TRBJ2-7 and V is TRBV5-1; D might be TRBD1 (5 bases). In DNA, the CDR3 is TGCGCCAGCAGCTTTCGGTTCTGGACATTCTACGAGCAGTACTTC. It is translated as CASSFRFWTFYEQYF.